This paragraph covers one T cell receptor beta chain sequence. Antigen specificity is unknown. TCRdb keeps only in-frame clones here, not all; method: immunoSEQ multiplex PCR. The repertoire includes fewer than 150,000 clones, roughly nine tenths of them detected once, and about 9.5% sits in the top ten. This specimen comes from a study of T cell responses to AZD1222 COVID-19 vaccine. General observations from the study: Donors were mostly white British, more females; clonal diversity possibly underestimated. The breadth and depth of Spike-specific TCRs increased once two AZD1222 doses had been given. Vaccine-associated CD4 TCRs ranged over spike, dominating at 160-218 and 743-854.

The receptor's source is an adult who received the AZD1222 COVID-19 vaccine. Sequenced here: peripheral blood, sampled 28 days after the second AZD1222 dose.

CDR3 sequence: CASSAGEWRDGYTF. The CDR3 DNA sequence: TGTGCCAGCTCCGCCGGGGAGTGGCGGGATGGCTACACCTTC. The chain employs TRBV18 and TRBJ1-2, with D uncertain. Germline V gene data show CDR1 as KGHSH and CDR2 as LQKENI. CDR3 length: 14 amino acids. Between the trimmed V and J ends, which lost 6 bases and 6 bases, there was a span of 17 bases.